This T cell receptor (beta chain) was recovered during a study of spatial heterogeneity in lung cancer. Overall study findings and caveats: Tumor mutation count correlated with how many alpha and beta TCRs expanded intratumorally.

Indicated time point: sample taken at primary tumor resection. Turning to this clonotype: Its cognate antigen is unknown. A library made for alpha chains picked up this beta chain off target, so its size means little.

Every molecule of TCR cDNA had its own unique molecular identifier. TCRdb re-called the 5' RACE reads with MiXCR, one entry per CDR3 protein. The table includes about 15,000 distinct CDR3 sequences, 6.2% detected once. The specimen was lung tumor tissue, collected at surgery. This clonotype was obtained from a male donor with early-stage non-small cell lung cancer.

CDR3 sequence reads: CSVVWQGLNYGYTF. The CDR3, as DNA: TGCAGCGTTGTTTGGCAGGGGCTCAACTATGGCTACACCTTC. This chain links TRBV29-1 with TRBJ1-2; D perhaps matches TRBD1 (6 bases). Germline V gene data show CDR1 as SQVTM and CDR2 as ANQGSEA. The CDR3 is 14 amino acids. Trimming shortened V by 4 bases and J by 2 bases, and 14 bases separated the two germline ends. The full variable domain, rest sourced from reference TRBV29-1 and TRBJ1-2, is SAVISQKPSRDICQRGTSLTIQCQVDSQVTMMFWYRQQPGQSLTLIATANQGSEATYESGFVIDKFPISRPNLTFSTLTVSNMSPEDSSIYLCSVVWQGLNYGYTFGSGTRLTVV.